Listed below are T cell receptor beta chains from one sample, sequenced in a study of T cell responses to AZD1222 COVID-19 vaccine. Sequencing used immunoSEQ multiplex PCR; TCRdb keeps in-frame clones, though not all of them. The sample consists of 120,000 or so clones, around 92% of them appearing once. Material: peripheral blood, obtained on day 0 of AZD1222 vaccination. The receptors were sampled from an adult in good health. Each CDR3 is given with its conserved first and last residue. A D gene is named only where the DNA matches it firmly. Size values are once, few and many counts, or a class for expanded clones, and some rows have none.

v_call: TRBV24-1
d_call: NA
clone_size: NA
j_call: TRBJ1-4
cdr3_aa: CATSDFNSEKLFF
cdr3_nt: TGTGCCACCAGTGATTTTAACAGCGAAAAACTGTTTTTT

v_call: TRBV5-1
d_call: TRBD1
clone_size: once
j_call: TRBJ2-1
cdr3_aa: CASSSGQGGIGEQFF
cdr3_nt: TGCGCCAGCAGCTCGGGACAGGGGGGTATCGGTGAGCAGTTCTTC

v_call: TRBV5-1
d_call: NA
clone_size: NA
j_call: TRBJ2-3
cdr3_aa: CASSLGQSGTDTQYF
cdr3_nt: TGCGCCAGCAGCTTGGGCCAGAGCGGCACAGATACGCAGTATTTT

v_call: TRBV7-9
d_call: NA
clone_size: NA
j_call: TRBJ1-3
cdr3_aa: CASSLTSNSIYF
cdr3_nt: TGTGCCAGCAGCCTCACCTCCAACTCCATATATTTT

v_call: TRBV5-6
d_call: NA
clone_size: NA
j_call: TRBJ2-5
cdr3_aa: CASSHGRLQETQYF
cdr3_nt: TGTGCCAGCAGCCATGGGCGCCTACAAGAGACCCAGTACTTC

v_call: TRBV3-1/TRBV3-2
d_call: TRBD2
clone_size: NA
j_call: TRBJ2-5
cdr3_aa: CASSPTQSGGETQYF
cdr3_nt: TGTGCCAGCAGCCCCACGCAATCGGGAGGGGAGACCCAGTACTTC

v_call: TRBV13
d_call: TRBD1
clone_size: once
j_call: TRBJ2-6
cdr3_aa: CASSLSGTGAGANVLTF
cdr3_nt: TGTGCCAGCAGCTTATCCGGGACAGGGGCCGGGGCCAACGTCCTGACTTTC

v_call: TRBV19
d_call: NA
clone_size: NA
j_call: TRBJ1-1
cdr3_aa: CASSIDPATVNTEAFF
cdr3_nt: TGTGCCAGTAGTATAGATCCTGCCACGGTGAACACTGAAGCTTTCTTT

v_call: TRBV10-3
d_call: TRBD2
clone_size: NA
j_call: TRBJ2-5
cdr3_aa: CAISAGTSGRETQYF
cdr3_nt: TGTGCCATCAGTGCAGGGACTAGCGGGAGGGAGACCCAGTACTTC

v_call: TRBV3-1/TRBV3-2
d_call: NA
clone_size: NA
j_call: TRBJ1-1
cdr3_aa: CASSLRGNTEAFF
cdr3_nt: TGTGCCAGCAGCCTAAGAGGTAACACTGAAGCTTTCTTT

v_call: TRBV9
d_call: NA
clone_size: NA
j_call: TRBJ1-5
cdr3_aa: CASSVDGDQPQHF
cdr3_nt: TGTGCCAGCAGCGTTGACGGGGACCAGCCCCAGCATTTT

v_call: TRBV30
d_call: TRBD1
clone_size: NA
j_call: TRBJ1-6
cdr3_aa: CAWSRWTGRNSPLHF
cdr3_nt: TGTGCCTGGAGCAGGTGGACAGGCCGGAATTCACCCCTCCACTTT

v_call: TRBV5-1
d_call: TRBD1
clone_size: NA
j_call: TRBJ1-3
cdr3_aa: CASSQGTGNSGNTIYF
cdr3_nt: TGCGCCAGCAGCCAAGGGACAGGGAACTCTGGAAACACCATATATTTT

v_call: TRBV7-9
d_call: TRBD1
clone_size: NA
j_call: TRBJ1-2
cdr3_aa: CASSLRDRGHGYTF
cdr3_nt: TGTGCCAGCAGCTTACGGGACAGGGGTCATGGCTACACCTTC

v_call: TRBV30
d_call: NA
clone_size: NA
j_call: TRBJ2-3
cdr3_aa: CAWSKGNFGTDTQYF
cdr3_nt: TGTGCCTGGAGTAAAGGGAATTTTGGCACAGATACGCAGTATTTT

v_call: TRBV18
d_call: TRBD2
clone_size: NA
j_call: TRBJ2-2
cdr3_aa: CASSPPRTSGRKTGELFF
cdr3_nt: TGTGCCAGCTCACCACCCAGGACTAGCGGGAGAAAGACCGGGGAGCTGTTTTTT

v_call: TRBV5-1
d_call: TRBD2
clone_size: NA
j_call: TRBJ2-1
cdr3_aa: CASSLTSGSSPEQFF
cdr3_nt: TGCGCCAGCAGCTTGACTAGCGGGAGCTCCCCTGAGCAGTTCTTC

v_call: TRBV19
d_call: NA
clone_size: NA
j_call: TRBJ2-1
cdr3_aa: CASSYAGGSYNEQFF
cdr3_nt: TGTGCCAGTAGTTACGCGGGTGGTAGCTACAATGAGCAGTTCTTC

v_call: TRBV5-1
d_call: TRBD2
clone_size: NA
j_call: TRBJ2-7
cdr3_aa: CASSSRGLAGAYEQYF
cdr3_nt: TGCGCCAGCAGCTCGAGGGGACTAGCGGGTGCTTACGAGCAGTACTTC

v_call: TRBV9
d_call: TRBD1
clone_size: NA
j_call: TRBJ2-5
cdr3_aa: CASSRTIPGQGGSETQYF
cdr3_nt: TGTGCCAGCAGCCGAACGATCCCGGGACAGGGGGGTTCAGAGACCCAGTACTTC

v_call: TRBV18
d_call: NA
clone_size: NA
j_call: TRBJ2-7
cdr3_aa: CASSPSDNYEQYF
cdr3_nt: TGTGCCAGCTCACCATCAGACAACTACGAGCAGTACTTC

v_call: TRBV5-1
d_call: TRBD2
clone_size: few
j_call: TRBJ2-7
cdr3_aa: CASSLAGLAGPYEQYF
cdr3_nt: TGCGCCAGCAGCTTGGCGGGACTAGCGGGACCCTACGAGCAGTACTTC

v_call: TRBV6-5
d_call: NA
clone_size: NA
j_call: TRBJ1-1
cdr3_aa: CASRRALEAFF
cdr3_nt: TGTGCCAGCAGGAGGGCCCTTGAAGCTTTCTTT

v_call: TRBV7-2
d_call: NA
clone_size: NA
j_call: TRBJ2-7
cdr3_aa: CASRRVALPEQYF
cdr3_nt: TGTGCCAGCAGACGAGTAGCCCTCCCCGAGCAGTACTTC